Following are 27 T cell receptor beta chains from one sample sequenced in a study of neurological immune-mediated disorders. TCRdb reprocessed the 5' RACE reads with MiXCR, giving one entry per CDR3 protein. The table has tens of thousands of distinct CDR3 sequences, around 4.6% seen once. Sequencing input: PBMCs. The receptors here all came from a woman younger than 45 with multiple sclerosis.

This clonotype was detected only a few times. Because it lacks the conserved phenylalanine or tryptophan at the end, this CDR3 is likely a read error. The V gene is TRBV6-2 or TRBV6-3, the J gene TRBJ2-1; TRBD2 matches 9 bases. The germline V gene encodes CDR1 MNHEY and CDR2 SVGEGT. J gave up 5 bases and V 2 bases, and 10 bases lay outside the gene matches. The length of the CDR3 is 17 residues. The CDR3 coding sequence is TGTGCCAGCAGTTACCGCGCGGGAGGGCCCAAGGACAATGAGCAGTTCAAC. The encoded protein is CASSYRAGGPKDNEQFN.

This clonotype was seen only a few times. The rearrangement joins TRBV29-1 to TRBJ2-2, with TRBD2 matching over 8 bases. CDR3 length equals 14 residues. Germline values: CDR1 SQVTM, CDR2 ANQGSEA. With 6 bases clipped from V and 5 bases from J, the junction kept 8 bases outside the gene matches. Here the CDR3 DNA reads TGCAGCGTAGAGATAGCGGGAAGGACCGGGGAGCTGTTTTTT. Amino acid sequence: CSVEIAGRTGELFF.

This clonotype was found a few times. This chain uses TRBV18 with TRBJ2-3, with 7 bases matching TRBD2. This CDR3 region has 16 residues. V was pared by 6 bases and J by 2 bases, with 11 bases of the junction left unmatched. Per the germline V gene, CDR1 is KGHSH and CDR2 is LQKENI. CDR3 DNA: TGTGCCAGCTCCCGCGAGGCTAGCGGAACCACAGATACGCAGTATTTT. Translating it yields CASSREASGTTDTQYF.

A few counts support this clonotype. A much larger clone differs from this one at a single base, so this may be a read error. The chain couples TRBV29-1 to TRBJ1-4; D perhaps matches TRBD1 (5 bases). The V end lost 8 bases, the J end lost 7 bases, and 20 bases lay between the germline ends. CDR3 length equals 14 residues. Germline V gene lookup returns CDR1 SQVTM and CDR2 ANQGSEA. In nucleotides, the CDR3 is TGCAGCATCCTCTCGGGCTCAGGGAGTGAAAAACTGTTTTTT. Translation: CSILSGSGSEKLFF.

This clonotype came up many times. The rearrangement links TRBV20-1 to TRBJ2-4; 10 nucleotides match TRBD2. The CDR3 spans 14 residues. With V trimmed by 3 bases and J by 9 bases, 8 bases remained unmatched. The germline gives CDR1 DFQATT, CDR2 SNEGSKA (reference sequence). The DNA of the CDR3 is TGCAGTGCTAGTGTTCCCGGGACTAGCGTCATTCAGTACTTC. It encodes CSASVPGTSVIQYF.

The sample holds a few counts of this clonotype. The chain has TRBV18 and TRBJ1-5; D not resolved. The germline V gene has CDR1 KGHSH and CDR2 LQKENI. The CDR3 has 13 residues. The germline V and J ends were trimmed by 1 base and 1 base, with 2 bases remaining between them. DNA for the CDR3: TGTGCCAGCTCACCACAAAGCAATCAGCCCCAGCATTTT. It translates to CASSPQSNQPQHF.

This clonotype was detected many times. The V call is TRBV11-2, the J call TRBJ1-1, with no clear D. Trimming shortened V by 5 bases and J by 4 bases, and 11 bases separated the two germline ends. The CDR3 has 13 residues. Germline V gene sequence: CDR1 SGHAT, CDR2 FQNNGV. The CDR3 bases are TGTGCCAGCAGCGCAATCGGGGTCACTGAAGCTTTCTTT. Amino acid sequence: CASSAIGVTEAFF.

This clonotype was seen many times. The V call is TRBV6-6, the J call TRBJ1-2; D is undetermined. Trimming shortened V by 0 bases and J by 4 bases, and 9 bases separated the two germline ends. The CDR3 extends over 14 amino acids. Germline values: CDR1 MNHNY, CDR2 SVGAGI (reference sequence). CDR3 in DNA: TGTGCCAGCAGTTACTCGGATAGGAGCTATGGCTACACCTTC. Its protein product is CASSYSDRSYGYTF.

In its sample, this clonotype was seen many times. This chain connects TRBV10-3 to TRBJ1-1; TRBD1 agrees at 12 bases. From germline, CDR1 is ENHRY and CDR2 SYGVKD. This CDR3 is 16 amino acids long. The V segment lost 8 bases and the J segment 1 base; nucleotides outside the gene matches: 8. CDR3 nucleotides: TGTGCCATCGATGCTGGGACAGGGGGCAAGAACACTGAAGCTTTCTTT. Amino acid sequence: CAIDAGTGGKNTEAFF.

This clonotype was recorded at least ten times. This rearrangement joins TRBV5-1 to TRBJ1-1, with a possible D match to TRBD1 (6 bases). The CDR3 runs 14 residues. Per germline, CDR1 SGHRS and CDR2 YFSETQ. Trimming pared 5 bases from V and 0 bases from J, leaving 11 bases between. The CDR3 bases are TGCGCCAGCAGTATTGACAGGCTGAACACTGAAGCTTTCTTT. This codes for CASSIDRLNTEAFF. The variable domain in full, with the rest retrieved from reference TRBV5-1 and TRBJ1-1, is KAGVTQTPRYLIKTRGQQVTLSCSPISGHRSVSWYQQTPGQGLQFLFEYFSETQRNKGNFPGRFSGRQFSNSRSEMNVSTLELGDSALYLCASSIDRLNTEAFFGQGTRLTVV.

This clonotype came up many times. The DNA for the CDR3 is TGTGCCAGCAGCGCAACCAGGAGCTCCTATAATTCACCCCTCCACTTT. Its translation is CASSATRSSYNSPLHF. The V call is TRBV11-2, the J call TRBJ1-6; the D is unclear. CDR1 is SGHAT, CDR2 FQNNGV, per germline. Trimming removed 5 bases from V and 0 bases from J, with 11 bases in between. This CDR3 is 16 amino acids long.

The chain combines TRBV5-1 with TRBJ1-1; tentatively, D is TRBD1 (5 bases). Trimming pared 6 bases from V and 1 base from J, leaving 10 bases between. In germline, CDR1 is SGHRS, CDR2 YFSETQ. The CDR3 sequence is 13 residues long. The CDR3 region has the DNA TGCGCCAGCACCCCCACAGGGAACACTGAAGCTTTCTTT. Its translation: CASTPTGNTEAFF.

This clonotype was detected many times. The chain carries TRBV5-6 and TRBJ1-1, with D hard to call. The CDR3 runs to 13 residues. V lost 2 bases and J 4 bases, leaving 9 bases between the germline ends. The germline gives CDR1 SGHDT, CDR2 YYEEEE. DNA for the CDR3: TGTGCCAGCAGCTTATCGTTGGCCACTGAAGCTTTCTTT. Its translation: CASSLSLATEAFF.

This rearrangement joins TRBV12-3 or TRBV12-4 to TRBJ1-2, with D hard to call. The CDR3 spans 15 residues. V was cut by 3 bases and J by 0 bases, with 11 bases left in between. CDR3 bases: TGTGCCAGCAGTTTTACGGTCGAAACTAACTATGGCTACACCTTC. Its protein product is CASSFTVETNYGYTF.

At least ten counts were recorded for this clonotype. The chain has TRBV19 and TRBJ1-5, with TRBD1 identical over 9 bases. V was clipped by 2 bases and J by 8 bases; unmatched bases: 7. From germline, CDR1 is LNHDA and CDR2 SQIVND (reference sequence). The CDR3 runs 15 residues. CDR3 loop: CASSISGQGLEPQHF. CDR3 DNA: TGTGCCAGTAGTATATCAGGACAGGGGCTAGAGCCCCAGCATTTT. The whole variable domain, remainder taken from reference TRBV19 and TRBJ1-5, is DGGITQSPKYLFRKEGQNVTLSCEQNLNHDAMYWYRQDPGQGLRLIYYSQIVNDFQKGDIAEGYSVSREKKESFPLTVTSAQKNPTAFYLCASSISGQGLEPQHFGDGTRLSIL.

This clonotype was observed many times. The genes are TRBV5-1 and TRBJ2-1; D possibly corresponds to TRBD2 (6 bases). The CDR3 is made up of 14 amino acids. In germline, CDR1 is SGHRS, CDR2 YFSETQ. The V end lost 0 bases, the J end lost 9 bases, and 13 bases lay between the germline ends. The CDR3 region is CASSLDGRNREQFF. CDR3 DNA sequence: TGCGCCAGCAGCTTGGACGGGAGAAATCGTGAGCAGTTCTTC.

This clonotype was recorded a few times. This sequence joins TRBV12-3 or TRBV12-4 and TRBJ1-4; D unclear. The CDR3 runs 13 residues. Trimming took off 6 bases at V and 4 bases at J, with 9 bases between the two ends. The CDR3 is CASSPAYNEKLFF. CDR3 coding DNA: TGTGCCAGCAGCCCCGCATATAATGAAAAACTGTTTTTT.

This clonotype was seen ten or more times. V usage is TRBV12-3 or TRBV12-4 and J usage is TRBJ1-1, with D uncertain. CDR3 length: 14 amino acids. Trimming cost V 5 bases and J 0 bases, with 10 bases left between them. This chain's CDR3 is CASSPLQVNTEAFF. CDR3 nucleotides: TGTGCCAGCAGTCCCCTCCAGGTGAACACTGAAGCTTTCTTT.

This clonotype was seen ten or more times. V gene TRBV5-1 combines with J gene TRBJ2-1, with 10 positions matching TRBD1. Germline CDR1 SGHRS, CDR2 YFSETQ. V shed 0 bases, J shed 4 bases, and the junction held 1 base outside the gene matches. The CDR3 runs to 15 residues. CDR3 residues: CASSLGGQGYNEQFF. In nucleotides, the CDR3 is TGCGCCAGCAGCTTGGGGGGACAGGGGTACAATGAGCAGTTCTTC.

There are a few counts of this clonotype. The chain is built from TRBV2 and TRBJ2-2, with D perhaps matching TRBD1 (6 bases). The CDR3 contains 13 residues. V dropped 10 bases and J dropped 0 bases, with 9 bases sitting between them. Looked up from germline, CDR1 is SNHLY and CDR2 is FYNNEI. The CDR3 nucleotides read TGTGCCACAAGGACAGCGAACACCGGGGAGCTGTTTTTT. Residues: CATRTANTGELFF.

This clonotype was picked up many times. The V call is TRBV20-1, the J call TRBJ2-2; TRBD2 is a possible D gene (6 bases). Trimming stripped 3 bases from V and 6 bases from J, with 11 bases between. Germline V gene sequence: CDR1 DFQATT, CDR2 SNEGSKA (reference sequence). This CDR3 region has 13 residues. The CDR3 spells CSARGPGAGELFF. In nucleotides, the CDR3 is TGCAGTGCTAGGGGGCCGGGGGCCGGGGAGCTGTTTTTT.

The sample holds a few counts of this clonotype. The V call is TRBV28, the J call TRBJ2-2; 7 nucleotides agree with TRBD2. CDR1 is MDHEN and CDR2 is SYDVKM in the germline V gene. V was clipped by 4 bases and J by 5 bases; unmatched bases: 13. The CDR3 covers 17 residues. CDR3 residues: CASSSALGGRGTGELFF. CDR3 sequence (DNA): TGTGCCAGCAGTTCCGCTCTCGGCGGGAGAGGTACCGGGGAGCTGTTTTTT.

This clonotype was seen at least ten times. The rearrangement links TRBV12-3 or TRBV12-4 to TRBJ2-3; a weak D match, TRBD2 (6 bases). The CDR3 sequence is 15 residues long. The V gene lost 7 bases and the J gene lost 0 bases, with 14 bases spanning the gap. The CDR3 region is CASTRERASTDTQYF. The CDR3 bases are TGTGCCAGCACACGGGAGCGGGCTAGCACAGATACGCAGTATTTT.

This clonotype is labeled as medium-sized. CDR3 DNA: TGCAGTGCCCCGGGACAGGGGCGGGATGAGCAGTTCTTC. The encoded protein is CSAPGQGRDEQFF. The chain recombines TRBV20-1 with TRBJ2-1, with 10 bases identical to TRBD1. CDR1 and CDR2 (germline): DFQATT, SNEGSKA (reference sequence). V dropped 6 bases and J dropped 8; count of bases not matched to a gene: 7. This CDR3 comprises 13 residues.

This clonotype was recorded many times. The chain employs TRBV20-1 and TRBJ2-2; a possible D gene is TRBD1 (5 bases). Germline V gene sequence: CDR1 DFQATT, CDR2 SNEGSKA (reference sequence). With 3 bases removed from V and 2 bases from J, the gap between germline ends came to 10 bases. CDR3 length: 14 residues. In nucleotides, the CDR3 is TGCAGTGCTAGGGGGCAGGTTAACACCGGGGAGCTGTTTTTT. Its translation: CSARGQVNTGELFF.

The J gene is TRBJ2-7, the V gene TRBV18; 10 bases are shared with TRBD1. CDR3 size: 15 residues. The germline V gene encodes CDR1 KGHSH and CDR2 LQKENI. J lost 3 bases, V lost 6 bases, and 8 bases had no gene match. CDR3 sequence reads: CASSQGTGVVYEQYF. The CDR3 DNA is TGTGCCAGCTCCCAGGGGACAGGGGTGGTCTACGAGCAGTACTTC.

This clonotype was detected many times. The CDR3 coding sequence is TGTGCCAGCAGCTTTTCCAGACCTTTCAATGAGCAGTTCTTC. Its translation: CASSFSRPFNEQFF. V usage is TRBV5-6 and J usage is TRBJ2-1; D is unclear. Germline CDR1 SGHDT, CDR2 YYEEEE. V was clipped by 2 bases and J by 6 bases, with 12 bases between them. This CDR3 is 14 amino acids long. The variable domain in full, with the rest retrieved from reference TRBV5-6 and TRBJ2-1, is DAGVTQSPTHLIKTRGQQVTLRCSPKSGHDTVSWYQQALGQGPQFIFQYYEEEERQRGNFPDRFSGHQFPNYSSELNVNALLLGDSALYLCASSFSRPFNEQFFGPGTRLTVL.